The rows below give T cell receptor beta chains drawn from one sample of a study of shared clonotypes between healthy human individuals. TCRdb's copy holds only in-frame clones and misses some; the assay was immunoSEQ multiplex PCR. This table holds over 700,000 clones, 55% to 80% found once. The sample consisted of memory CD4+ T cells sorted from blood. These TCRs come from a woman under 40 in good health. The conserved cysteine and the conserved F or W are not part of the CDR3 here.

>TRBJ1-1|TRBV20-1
SADRATEAF
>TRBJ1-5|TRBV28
ASSFARGRPGGTNQPQH
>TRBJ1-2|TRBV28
ASISERGGNGYT
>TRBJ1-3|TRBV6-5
ASSYSGQGNTIY
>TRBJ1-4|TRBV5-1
ASRQTNEKLF
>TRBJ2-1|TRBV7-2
ASSLDRRANEQF
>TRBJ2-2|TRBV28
ASSLLAGELF
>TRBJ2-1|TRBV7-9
ASSRLFGENGEQF
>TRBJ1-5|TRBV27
ASGHRDGPINQPQH
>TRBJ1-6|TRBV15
ATSRDLGTGDNSPLH
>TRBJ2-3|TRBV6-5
ASSFPSGRGGDTQY
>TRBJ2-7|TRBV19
ASKKREGSDEQY
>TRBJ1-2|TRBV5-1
ASSLGYGQSEESYGYT
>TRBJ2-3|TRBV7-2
ASSRQGAGDTQY
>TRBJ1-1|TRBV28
ASELGGAGNTEAF
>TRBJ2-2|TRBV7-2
ASSSSGRLTGELF
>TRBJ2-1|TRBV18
ASSRSGSSYNEQF
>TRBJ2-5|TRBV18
ASSPGGQGGTETQY
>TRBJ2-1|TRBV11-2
ASSLDPIGMREQF
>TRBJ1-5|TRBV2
ASSEGGYQPQH
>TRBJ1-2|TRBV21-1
ASSKGQDFYGYT
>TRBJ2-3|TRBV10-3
AISDPGQGWTATQY
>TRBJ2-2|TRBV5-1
ASSYREANTGELF
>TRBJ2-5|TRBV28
ASRPGLAETQY
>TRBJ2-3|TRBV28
ASSYTGGSPTDTQY
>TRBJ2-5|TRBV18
ASSSTGQGLETQY
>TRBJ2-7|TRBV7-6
ASSTSGREQY
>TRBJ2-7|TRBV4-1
ASSQTSSGYYEQY
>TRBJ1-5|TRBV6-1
ASSEMDLPNQPQH
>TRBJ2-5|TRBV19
ASSTDRGQETQY
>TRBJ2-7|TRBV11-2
ASSLWSSYEQY
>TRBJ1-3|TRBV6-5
ASSYTGARAGNTIY
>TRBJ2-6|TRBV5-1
ASSPGGLGANVLT
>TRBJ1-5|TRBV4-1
ASSQVSWVNQPQH
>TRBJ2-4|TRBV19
ASSIAPQLAKNIQY
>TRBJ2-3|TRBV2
ASRNRQGDTDTQY
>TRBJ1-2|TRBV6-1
ASSDPRQGANYGYT
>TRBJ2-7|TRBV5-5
ASSSGTGYPSYEQY
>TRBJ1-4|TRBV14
ASSQSKPGQLF
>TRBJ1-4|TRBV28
ASSSRGGEKLF
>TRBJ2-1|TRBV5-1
ASSTGTSGYNEQF
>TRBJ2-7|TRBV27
ASSSTSDKQY
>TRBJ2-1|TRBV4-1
ASSQVRDTYNEQF
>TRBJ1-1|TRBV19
ASRDRGLTEAF
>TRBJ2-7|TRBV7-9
ASSLNIRDFGYYEQY
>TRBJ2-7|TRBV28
ASSSAGTGFYGAYEQY
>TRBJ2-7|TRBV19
ASMDEEYEQY
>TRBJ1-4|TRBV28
ASSLTNPEEKLF
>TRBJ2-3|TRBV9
ASSVGLAGAHTQY
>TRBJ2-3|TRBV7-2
ASSLALATDTQY
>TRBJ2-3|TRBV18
ASSPRLGPDTQY
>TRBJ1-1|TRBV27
ASSKSRGNTEAF